Listed below are T cell receptor beta chains from one sample, sequenced in a study of blood T cell repertoires in COVID-19. Profiling relied on immunoSEQ multiplex PCR, and the TCRdb table lists in-frame clones only, not all of them. The data contain approximately 470,000 clones, approximately 85% of them seen just once; the ten biggest clones take up 3% to 4%. Sequenced: peripheral blood. The receptor set was obtained from a human donor in a cohort sampled during active COVID-19. Both conserved end residues are part of each CDR3. A D gene is named only where the DNA matches it firmly. Clone size is shown for a subset of rows, as once, few, many or a class of expanded clone.

clone_size d_call j_call v_call cdr3_aa cdr3_nt
. . TRBJ2-7 TRBV6-5 CASSGVRLNSYEQYF TGTGCCAGCAGCGGGGTACGACTTAACTCCTACGAGCAGTACTTC
. TRBD1 TRBJ1-2 TRBV28 CASRVDSGTGYGYTF TGTGCCAGCAGGGTCGACAGTGGGACAGGCTATGGCTACACCTTC
. TRBD2 TRBJ2-3 TRBV12-5 CASGLVLSGEGSTDTQYF TGTGCTAGTGGTTTGGTCCTTAGCGGGGAGGGGAGCACAGATACGCAGTATTTT
once . TRBJ1-5 TRBV28 CASSLGGLYQPQHF TGTGCCAGCAGTTTAGGAGGGTTGTATCAGCCCCAGCATTTT
. . TRBJ1-1 TRBV6-2/TRBV6-3 CASSSPGGTEAFF TGTGCCAGCAGTTCGCCCGGGGGCACTGAAGCTTTCTTT
. TRBD1 TRBJ2-7 TRBV15 CATSRDRGQGMYEQYF TGTGCCACCAGCAGAGATCGAGGACAGGGGATGTACGAGCAGTACTTC
. TRBD1 TRBJ1-4 TRBV3-1/TRBV3-2 CASALWGTGEGKLFF TGTGCCAGCGCCTTATGGGGGACAGGGGAAGGAAAACTGTTTTTT
. . TRBJ2-2 TRBV2 CAIRGATGELFF TGTGCCATCCGGGGGGCCACCGGGGAGCTGTTTTTT
. TRBD2 TRBJ2-1 TRBV15 CATSPSGRAADEQFF TGTGCCACCAGCCCTAGCGGGAGGGCCGCCGATGAGCAGTTCTTC
. TRBD2 TRBJ2-1 TRBV28 CASRIGLAGVDNEQFF TGTGCCAGCAGAATAGGACTAGCGGGAGTGGACAATGAGCAGTTCTTC
. . TRBJ1-6 TRBV9 CASTEGVLQNSPLHF TGTGCCAGCACCGAGGGAGTTCTCCAAAATTCACCCCTCCACTTT
. TRBD1 TRBJ1-1 TRBV29-1 CSVATGGTEAFF TGCAGCGTTGCGACAGGGGGCACTGAAGCTTTCTTT
. . TRBJ1-5 TRBV6-2/TRBV6-3 CASSSGFQPQHF TGTGCCAGCAGTTCGGGGTTCCAGCCCCAGCATTTT
. TRBD1 TRBJ2-5 TRBV2 CASIKGGQGDGAQYF TGTGCCAGCATCAAAGGGGGACAGGGGGATGGGGCCCAGTACTTC
. . TRBJ2-3 TRBV5-1 CASSLEGRGLDTQYF TGCGCCAGCAGCTTGGAGGGCAGGGGTTTAGATACGCAGTATTTT
. . TRBJ1-1 TRBV30 CAWSLTEAFF TGTGCCTGGAGTCTGACTGAAGCTTTCTTT
. . TRBJ1-5 TRBV19 CASSIEGVRNQPQHF TGTGCCAGTAGTATAGAAGGGGTTCGCAATCAGCCCCAGCATTTT
. . TRBJ2-5 TRBV10-3 CAISVRETQYF TGTGCCATCAGTGTGCGAGAGACCCAGTACTTC
. TRBD2 TRBJ2-3 TRBV18 CASSPASGPTDTQYF TGTGCCAGCTCGCCCGCTAGCGGTCCCACAGATACGCAGTATTTT
. TRBD1 TRBJ2-5 TRBV11-2 CASSRTGGVGLQETQYF TGTGCCAGCAGCCGGACAGGGGGCGTTGGGCTCCAAGAGACCCAGTACTTC
. TRBD1 TRBJ2-7 TRBV6-5 CASSSRDRGAYEQYF TGTGCCAGCAGTTCGCGGGACAGGGGCGCCTACGAGCAGTACTTC
. TRBD2 TRBJ2-7 TRBV6-5 CASRTLAGGVEQYF TGTGCCAGCAGGACCTTAGCGGGAGGTGTCGAGCAGTACTTC
. . TRBJ2-3 TRBV5-4 CASSLVRSTDTQYF TGTGCCAGCAGCTTGGTGCGGAGCACAGATACGCAGTATTTT
. . TRBJ1-6 TRBV6-5 CASSYRGRLDLIF TGTGCCAGCAGTTATCGGGGTCGGTTAGACCTTATTTTT
. TRBD1 TRBJ1-4 TRBV2 CASSELGTGNEKLFF TGTGCCAGCAGTGAACTAGGGACAGGCAATGAAAAACTGTTTTTT
. . TRBJ2-3 TRBV15 CATSWGDRTDTQYF TGTGCCACCAGCTGGGGAGACCGCACAGATACGCAGTATTTT
. . TRBJ2-7 TRBV5-4 CASSRVLSPYEQYF TGTGCCAGCAGCCGGGTCCTATCACCCTACGAGCAGTACTTC
. . TRBJ2-1 TRBV5-1 CASSMDPARSAMWQFF TGCGCCAGCAGCATGGACCCCGCAAGGAGTGCAATGTGGCAGTTCTTC
. TRBD1 TRBJ1-6 TRBV6-6 CASSRTGDLNSPLHF TGTGCCAGCAGTCGGACAGGGGATCTTAATTCACCCCTCCACTTT
. . TRBJ2-7 TRBV5-1 CASSPRGAGAPYEQYF TGCGCCAGCAGCCCCCGGGGGGCGGGTGCCCCCTACGAGCAGTACTTC
. TRBD1 TRBJ1-2 TRBV6-5 CASNGGQGLNYGYTF TGTGCCAGCAACGGGGGACAGGGCCTTAACTATGGCTACACCTTC
. . TRBJ1-2 TRBV3-1/TRBV3-2 CASTPDTAVDYGYTF TGTGCCAGCACCCCAGATACAGCGGTTGACTATGGCTACACCTTC
. . TRBJ1-6 TRBV7-2 CASSSTAGISPLHF TGTGCCAGCAGCTCAACGGCGGGGATCTCACCCCTCCACTTT